This TCR beta chain appears in the sequencing data of a study of OX40 agonist ivuxolimab in advanced cancers. The wider study: Anti-PD-1, anti-PD-L1 or anti-CTLA-4 therapy given earlier was allowed, and 30% to 45% had some. Three patients responded partially, comprising one with hepatocellular carcinoma and two with cutaneous melanoma.

The V segment lost 5 bases and the J segment 1 base; nucleotides outside the gene matches: 5. Germline CDR1 SNHLY, CDR2 FYNNEI. The length of the CDR3 is 15 residues. Produced via immunoSEQ multiplex PCR; TCRdb's table is partial and in-frame only. The sample contains tens of thousands of clones, 75% to 90% of which appear only once. Comment on this clone: Its cognate antigen is unknown.

Study-level points and caveats: The expanded peripheral T cells' antigen specificity was not determined.

The input for sequencing was CD4+ or CD8+ T cells sorted from blood, taken in a trial of the OX40 agonist ivuxolimab. The clonotype was recovered from an adult with an advanced solid tumor such as melanoma, head and neck, liver or kidney cancer. The chain uses TRBV2 and TRBJ2-3; 8 nucleotides agree with TRBD1. CDR3 bases: TGTGCCAGCAGTCTCGACAGGGGTGGCACAGATACGCAGTATTTT. It translates to CASSLDRGGTDTQYF.